This T cell receptor (beta chain) is from a study of cytomegalovirus exposure and HLA in healthy donors. With 60 Vbeta and 13 Jbeta primers, the PCR was carried out. The assay was immunoSEQ multiplex PCR, and TCRdb's table has in-frame clones only and misses some. This table has around 140,000 clones, 65% to 85% appearing once. The CDR3 sequence is 14 residues long. V shed 4 bases and J shed 0 bases, with 8 bases lying between them. Germline CDR1 reads SGHRS; CDR2 reads YFSETQ. Sequences were obtained from PBMCs. The chain carries TRBV5-1 and TRBJ1-3; no reliable D call. This TCR came from a woman aged 18-30 years in good health and CMV-seronegative. The CDR3 loop is CASSPGSSGNTIYF. The DNA of the CDR3 is TGCGCCAGCAGCCCCGGGAGCTCTGGAAACACCATATATTTT.